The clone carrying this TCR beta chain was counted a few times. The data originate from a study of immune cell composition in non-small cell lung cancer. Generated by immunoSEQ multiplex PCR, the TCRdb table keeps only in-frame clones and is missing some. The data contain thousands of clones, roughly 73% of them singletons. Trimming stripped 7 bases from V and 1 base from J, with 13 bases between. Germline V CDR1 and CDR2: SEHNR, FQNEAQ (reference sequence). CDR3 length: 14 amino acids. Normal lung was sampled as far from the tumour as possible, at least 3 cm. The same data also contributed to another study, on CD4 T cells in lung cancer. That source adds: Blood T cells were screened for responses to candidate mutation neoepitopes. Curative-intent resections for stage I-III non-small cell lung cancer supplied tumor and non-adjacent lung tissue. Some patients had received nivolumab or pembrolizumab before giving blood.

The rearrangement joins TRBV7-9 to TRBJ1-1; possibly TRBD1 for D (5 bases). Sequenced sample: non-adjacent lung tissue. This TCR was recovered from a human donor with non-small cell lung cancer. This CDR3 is CASILGVPNTEAFF. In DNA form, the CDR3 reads TGTGCCAGCATTCTAGGGGTACCGAACACTGAAGCTTTCTTT.